This record looks at one T cell receptor (beta chain) sequence and its context. V was pared by 6 bases and J by 5 bases, with 10 bases between. The germline V gene has CDR1 SNHLY and CDR2 FYNNEI. The CDR3 is 12 amino acids. The sample originates from a study of blood T cell repertoires in COVID-19. Study details: Italy, Spain and the United States were the sources of the convalescent and acute COVID-19 samples. Sample material is recorded as cDNA or gDNA derived from T cells, B-cell-depleted T cells, or PBMCs.

Original analysis: Researchers report that nucleated cell counts were estimated from reference gene primer amplification. Some clones are missing from TCRdb's copy, which holds only in-frame ones; the method was immunoSEQ multiplex PCR. Clonal size and the V and J genes are those of that table, whereas D and trimming came from the DNA. The sample has more than 90,000 clones, 75% to 90% seen once; the top ten hold 1.5% to 2%. This receptor was obtained from a woman in her 70s with active or convalescent COVID-19. The chain is built from TRBV2 and TRBJ2-5, with D maybe TRBD1 (5 bases). Sequenced input: peripheral blood. CDR3 sequence reads: CASSRAAETQYF. CDR3 coding DNA: TGTGCCAGCAGCAGGGCAGCCGAGACCCAGTACTTC.